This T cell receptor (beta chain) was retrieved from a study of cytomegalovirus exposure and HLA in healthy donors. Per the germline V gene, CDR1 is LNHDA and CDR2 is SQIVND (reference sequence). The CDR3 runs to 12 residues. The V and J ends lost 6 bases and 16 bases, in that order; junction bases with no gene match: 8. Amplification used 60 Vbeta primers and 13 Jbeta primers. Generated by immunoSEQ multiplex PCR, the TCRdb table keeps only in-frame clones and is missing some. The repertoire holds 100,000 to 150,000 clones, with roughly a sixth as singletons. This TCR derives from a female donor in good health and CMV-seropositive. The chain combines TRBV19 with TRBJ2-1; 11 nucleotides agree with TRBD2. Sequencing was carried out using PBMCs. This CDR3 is CASSGSGRVAFF. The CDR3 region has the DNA TGTGCCAGTAGCGGTAGCGGGAGGGTAGCCTTCTTC.